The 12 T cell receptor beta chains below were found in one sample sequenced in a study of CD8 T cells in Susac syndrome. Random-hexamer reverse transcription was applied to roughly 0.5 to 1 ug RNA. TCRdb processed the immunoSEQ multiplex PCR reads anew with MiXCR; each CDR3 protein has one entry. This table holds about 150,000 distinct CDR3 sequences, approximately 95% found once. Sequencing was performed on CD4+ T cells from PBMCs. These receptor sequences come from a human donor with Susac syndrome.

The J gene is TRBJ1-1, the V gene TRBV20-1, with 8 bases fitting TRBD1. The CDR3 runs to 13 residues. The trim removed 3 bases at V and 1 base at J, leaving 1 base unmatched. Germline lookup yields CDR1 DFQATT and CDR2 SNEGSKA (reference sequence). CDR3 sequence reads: CSARTGENTEAFF. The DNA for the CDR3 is TGCAGTGCTAGGACAGGGGAGAACACTGAAGCTTTCTTT.

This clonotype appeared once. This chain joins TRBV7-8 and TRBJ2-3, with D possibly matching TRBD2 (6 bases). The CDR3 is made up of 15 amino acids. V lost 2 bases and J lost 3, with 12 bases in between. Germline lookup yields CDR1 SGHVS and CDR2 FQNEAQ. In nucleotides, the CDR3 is TGTGCCAGCAGCTTACGCGGCGGGGAGACAGATACGCAGTATTTT. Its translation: CASSLRGGETDTQYF.

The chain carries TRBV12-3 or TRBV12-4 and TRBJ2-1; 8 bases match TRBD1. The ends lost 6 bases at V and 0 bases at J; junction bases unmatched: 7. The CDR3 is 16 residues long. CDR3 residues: CASRSRQGSSYNEQFF. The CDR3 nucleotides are TGTGCCAGCAGGTCCAGACAGGGGAGCTCCTACAATGAGCAGTTCTTC.

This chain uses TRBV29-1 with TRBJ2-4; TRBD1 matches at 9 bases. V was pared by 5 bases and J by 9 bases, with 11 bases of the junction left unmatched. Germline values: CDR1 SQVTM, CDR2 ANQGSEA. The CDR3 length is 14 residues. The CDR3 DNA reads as TGCAGCGTTCCCTCACAGGGGGCGCAGGGCATTCAGTACTTC. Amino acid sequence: CSVPSQGAQGIQYF.

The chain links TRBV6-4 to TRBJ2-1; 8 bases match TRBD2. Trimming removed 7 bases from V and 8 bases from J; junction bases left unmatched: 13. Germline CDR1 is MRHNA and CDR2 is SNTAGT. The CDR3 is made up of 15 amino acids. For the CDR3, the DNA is TGTGCCAGCAAGCTACTAACGGGGGGGCCCCATGAGCAGTTCTTC. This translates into CASKLLTGGPHEQFF.

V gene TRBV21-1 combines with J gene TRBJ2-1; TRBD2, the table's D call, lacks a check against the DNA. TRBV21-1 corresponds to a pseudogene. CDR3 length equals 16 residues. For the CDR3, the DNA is TGTGCCAGCAGCACGGGACTAGCGGGGGGTAGGAATGAGCAGTTCTTC. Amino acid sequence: CASSTGLAGGRNEQFF.

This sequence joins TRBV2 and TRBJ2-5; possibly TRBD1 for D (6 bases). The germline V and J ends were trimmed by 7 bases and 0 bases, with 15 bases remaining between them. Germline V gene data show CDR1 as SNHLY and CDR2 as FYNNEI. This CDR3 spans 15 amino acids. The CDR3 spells CASTKQGTDQETQYF. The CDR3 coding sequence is TGTGCCAGCACCAAACAGGGTACCGACCAAGAGACCCAGTACTTC.

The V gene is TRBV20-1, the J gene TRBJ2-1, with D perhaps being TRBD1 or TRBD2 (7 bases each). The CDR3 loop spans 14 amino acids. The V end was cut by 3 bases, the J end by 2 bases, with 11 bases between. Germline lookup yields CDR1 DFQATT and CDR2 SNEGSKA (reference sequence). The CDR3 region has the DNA TGCAGTGCTAGGACAGGGAGGGCCTACAATGAGCAGTTCTTC. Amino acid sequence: CSARTGRAYNEQFF.

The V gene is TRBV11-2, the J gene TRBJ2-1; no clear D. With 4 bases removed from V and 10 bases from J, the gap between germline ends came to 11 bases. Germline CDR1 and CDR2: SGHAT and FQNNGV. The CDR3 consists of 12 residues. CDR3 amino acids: CASSWSEDEQFF. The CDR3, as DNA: TGTGCCAGCAGCTGGTCCGAGGACGAGCAGTTCTTC. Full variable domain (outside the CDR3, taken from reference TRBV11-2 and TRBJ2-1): EAGVAQSPRYKIIEKRQSVAFWCNPISGHATLYWYQQILGQGPKLLIQFQNNGVVDDSQLPKDRFSAERLKGVDSTLKIQPAKLEDSAVYLCASSWSEDEQFFGPGTRLTVL.

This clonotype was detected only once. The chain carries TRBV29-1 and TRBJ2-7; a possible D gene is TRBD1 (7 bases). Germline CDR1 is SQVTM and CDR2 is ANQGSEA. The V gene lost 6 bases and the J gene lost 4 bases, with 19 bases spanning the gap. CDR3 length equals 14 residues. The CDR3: CSVGGGRGAYEQYF. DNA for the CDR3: TGCAGCGTCGGTGGGGGCAGGGGGGCTTACGAGCAGTACTTC.

CDR3 amino acids: CASSYAGGPGYEQYF. For the CDR3, the DNA is TGTGCCAGCAGTTACGCAGGGGGCCCCGGATACGAGCAGTACTTC. The V call is TRBV6-5, the J call TRBJ2-7, with 8 bases fitting TRBD1. Germline-derived CDR1 and CDR2 are MNHEY and SVGAGI. V dropped 2 bases and J dropped 4; count of bases not matched to a gene: 7. The CDR3 is 15 residues long.

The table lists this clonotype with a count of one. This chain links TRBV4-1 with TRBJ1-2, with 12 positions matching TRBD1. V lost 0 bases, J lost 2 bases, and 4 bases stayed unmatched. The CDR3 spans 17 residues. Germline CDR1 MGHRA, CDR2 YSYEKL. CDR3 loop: CASSQEGQGARNYGYTF. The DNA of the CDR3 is TGCGCCAGCAGCCAAGAGGGACAGGGGGCAAGAAACTATGGCTACACCTTC.